The T cell receptor (beta chain) described here comes from a study of blood T cell repertoires in COVID-19. The CDR3 contains 14 residues. The junction had 2 bases not matched to a gene; V was cut back by 7 bases and J by 1 base. CDR1 and CDR2 from the germline V gene are SNHLY and FYNNEI. Study processing details: The authors estimated nucleated cell counts from reference gene primer amplification. Sequencing used immunoSEQ multiplex PCR; TCRdb keeps in-frame clones, though not all of them. V, J and clone size are those of that table, while D and trimming were read from the DNA. Of roughly 100,000 clones in the sample, around 86% were seen once.

This clonotype was obtained from a man aged 45-60 years with acute or convalescent COVID-19. The chain joins TRBV2 to TRBJ2-2; 8 nucleotides match TRBD2. Material for sequencing was peripheral blood. The CDR3 DNA follows: TGTGCCAGCAACCTAGCGGGGAACACCGGGGAGCTGTTTTTT. Amino acid sequence: CASNLAGNTGELFF.